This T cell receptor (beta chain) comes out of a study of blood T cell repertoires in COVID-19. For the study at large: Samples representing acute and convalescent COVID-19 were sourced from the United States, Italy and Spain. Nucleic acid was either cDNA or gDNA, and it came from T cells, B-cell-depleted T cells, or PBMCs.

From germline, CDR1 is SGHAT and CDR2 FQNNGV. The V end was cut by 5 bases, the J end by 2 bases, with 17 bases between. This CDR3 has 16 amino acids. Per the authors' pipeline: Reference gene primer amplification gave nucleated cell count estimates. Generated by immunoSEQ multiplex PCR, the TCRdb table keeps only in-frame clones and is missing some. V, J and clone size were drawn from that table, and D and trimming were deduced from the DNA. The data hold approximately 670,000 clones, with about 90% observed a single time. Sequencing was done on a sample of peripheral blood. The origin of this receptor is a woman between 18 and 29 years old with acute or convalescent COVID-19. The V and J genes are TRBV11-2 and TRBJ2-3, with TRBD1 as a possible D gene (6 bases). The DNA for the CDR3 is TGTGCCAGCAGCCCAGGGGATGAGGGCGCCACAGATACGCAGTATTTT. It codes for CASSPGDEGATDTQYF.